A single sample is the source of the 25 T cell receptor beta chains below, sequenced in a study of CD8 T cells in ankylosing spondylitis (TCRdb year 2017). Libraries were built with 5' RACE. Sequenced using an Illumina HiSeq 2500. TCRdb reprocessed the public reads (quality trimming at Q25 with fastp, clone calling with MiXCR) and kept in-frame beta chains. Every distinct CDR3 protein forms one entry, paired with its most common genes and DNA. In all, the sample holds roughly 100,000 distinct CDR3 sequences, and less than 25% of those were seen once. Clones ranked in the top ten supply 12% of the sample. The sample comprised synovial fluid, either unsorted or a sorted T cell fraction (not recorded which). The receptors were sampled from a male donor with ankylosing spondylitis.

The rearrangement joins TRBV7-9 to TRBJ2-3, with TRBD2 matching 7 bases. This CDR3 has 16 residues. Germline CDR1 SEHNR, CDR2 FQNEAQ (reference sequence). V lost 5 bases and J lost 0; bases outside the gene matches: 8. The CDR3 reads CASSRRPGGSTDTQYF. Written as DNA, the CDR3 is TGTGCCAGCAGCCGCAGGCCGGGAGGAAGCACAGATACGCAGTATTTT.

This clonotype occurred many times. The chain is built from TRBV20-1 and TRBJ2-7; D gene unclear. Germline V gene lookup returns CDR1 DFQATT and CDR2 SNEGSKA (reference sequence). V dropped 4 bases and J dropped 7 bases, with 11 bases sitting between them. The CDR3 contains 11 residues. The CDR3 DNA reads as TGCAGTGCTATTGACGGCCCGGAGCAGTACTTC. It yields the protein CSAIDGPEQYF.

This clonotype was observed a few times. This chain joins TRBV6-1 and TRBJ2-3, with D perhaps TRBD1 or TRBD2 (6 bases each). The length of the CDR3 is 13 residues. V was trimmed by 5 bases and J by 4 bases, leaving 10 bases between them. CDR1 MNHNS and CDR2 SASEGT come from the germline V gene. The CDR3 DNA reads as TGTGCCAGCAGTCAAAGGGGGGCAGATACGCAGTATTTT. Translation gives CASSQRGADTQYF.

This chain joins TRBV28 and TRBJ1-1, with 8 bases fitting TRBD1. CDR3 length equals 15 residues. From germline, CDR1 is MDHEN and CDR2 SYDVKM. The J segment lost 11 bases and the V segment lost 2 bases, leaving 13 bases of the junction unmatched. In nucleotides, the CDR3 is TGTGCCAGCAGTTTACAGGGGGCGGTAACCCCGGGGGCTTTCTTT. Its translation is CASSLQGAVTPGAFF.

In DNA, the CDR3 is TGTGCCAGCAGCTTATATGTTAGCTCCGGATCTAGCCTTTACAATGAGCAGTTCTTC. Its translation: CASSLYVSSGSSLYNEQFF. The chain joins TRBV7-6 to TRBJ2-1, with D possibly TRBD2 on 5 matching bases. V was pared by 2 bases and J by 4 bases, with 24 bases between. The CDR3 totals 19 residues. From germline, CDR1 is SGHVS and CDR2 FNYEAQ.

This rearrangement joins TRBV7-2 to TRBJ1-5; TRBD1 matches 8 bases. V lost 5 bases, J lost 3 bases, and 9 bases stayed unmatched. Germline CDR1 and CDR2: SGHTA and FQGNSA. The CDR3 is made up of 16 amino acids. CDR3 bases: TGTGCCAGCAGCGCCCAGGGGGCGCCTAACAATCAGCCCCAGCATTTT. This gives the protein CASSAQGAPNNQPQHF.

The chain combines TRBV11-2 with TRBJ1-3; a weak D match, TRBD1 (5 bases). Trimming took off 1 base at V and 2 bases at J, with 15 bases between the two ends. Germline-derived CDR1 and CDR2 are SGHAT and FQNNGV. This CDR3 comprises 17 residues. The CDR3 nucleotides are TGTGCCAGCAGCTTAGTTGTATCTTGGGGCCCTGGAAACACCATATATTTT. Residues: CASSLVVSWGPGNTIYF.

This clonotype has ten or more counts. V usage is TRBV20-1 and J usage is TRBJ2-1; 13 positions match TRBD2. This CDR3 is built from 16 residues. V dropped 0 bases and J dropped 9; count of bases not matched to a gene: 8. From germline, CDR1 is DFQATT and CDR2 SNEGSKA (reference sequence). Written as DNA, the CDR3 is TGCAGTGCTAGAGAGGGGACTAGCGGGACGAAGGGTGAGCAGTTCTTC. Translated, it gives CSAREGTSGTKGEQFF.

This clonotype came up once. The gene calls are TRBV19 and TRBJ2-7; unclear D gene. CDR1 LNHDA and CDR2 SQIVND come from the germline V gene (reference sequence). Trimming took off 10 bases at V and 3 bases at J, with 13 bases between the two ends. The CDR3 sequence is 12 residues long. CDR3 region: CATADPYYEQYF. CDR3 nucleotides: TGTGCCACCGCGGACCCCTACTACGAGCAGTACTTC.

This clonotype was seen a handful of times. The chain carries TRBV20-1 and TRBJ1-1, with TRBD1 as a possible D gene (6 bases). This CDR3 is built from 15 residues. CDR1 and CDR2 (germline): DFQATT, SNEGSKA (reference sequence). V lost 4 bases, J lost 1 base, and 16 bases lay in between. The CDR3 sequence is CSAKGGDPGNTEAFF. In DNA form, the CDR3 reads TGCAGTGCTAAGGGGGGGGACCCAGGGAACACTGAAGCTTTCTTT.

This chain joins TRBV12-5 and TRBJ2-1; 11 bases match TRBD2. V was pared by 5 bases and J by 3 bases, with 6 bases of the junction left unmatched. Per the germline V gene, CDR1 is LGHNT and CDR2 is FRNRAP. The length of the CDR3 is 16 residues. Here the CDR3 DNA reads TGTGCTAGTGGTAGACCCGGGACTAGCGGCTACAATGAGCAGTTCTTC. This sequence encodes CASGRPGTSGYNEQFF.

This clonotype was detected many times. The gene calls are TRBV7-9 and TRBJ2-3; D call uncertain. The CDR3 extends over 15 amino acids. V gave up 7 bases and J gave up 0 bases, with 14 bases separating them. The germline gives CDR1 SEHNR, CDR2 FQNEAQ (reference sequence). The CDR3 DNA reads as TGTGCCAGCACTAAACTTGGCGAGAGCACAGATACGCAGTATTTT. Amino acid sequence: CASTKLGESTDTQYF.

The CDR3 sequence is CASSGGGRAQETQYF. The CDR3 DNA is TGTGCCAGCAGTGGCGGCGGGAGGGCCCAGGAGACCCAGTACTTC. The chain has TRBV12-3 or TRBV12-4 and TRBJ2-5; TRBD2 matches at 9 bases. The V and J ends lost 5 bases and 5 bases, in that order; junction bases with no gene match: 9. The CDR3 is 15 amino acids.

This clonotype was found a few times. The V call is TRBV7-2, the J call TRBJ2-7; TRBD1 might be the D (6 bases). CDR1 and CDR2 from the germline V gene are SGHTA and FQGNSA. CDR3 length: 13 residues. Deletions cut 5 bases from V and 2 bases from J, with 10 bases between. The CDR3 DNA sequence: TGTGCCAGCAGCGCGGACAGAACCTACGAGCAGTACTTC. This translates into CASSADRTYEQYF. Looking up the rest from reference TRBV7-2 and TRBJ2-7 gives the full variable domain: GAGVSQSPSNKVTEKGKDVELRCDPISGHTALYWYRQSLGQGLEFLIYFQGNSAPDKSGLPSDRFSAERTGGSVSTLTIQRTQQEDSAVYLCASSADRTYEQYFGPGTRLTVT.

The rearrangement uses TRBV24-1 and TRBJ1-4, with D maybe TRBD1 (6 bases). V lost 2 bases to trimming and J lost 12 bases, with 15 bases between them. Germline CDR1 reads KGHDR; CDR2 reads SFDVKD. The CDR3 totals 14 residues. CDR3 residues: CATSDSYPRGQLFF. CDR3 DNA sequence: TGTGCCACCAGTGATTCTTACCCCCGGGGGCAACTGTTTTTT.

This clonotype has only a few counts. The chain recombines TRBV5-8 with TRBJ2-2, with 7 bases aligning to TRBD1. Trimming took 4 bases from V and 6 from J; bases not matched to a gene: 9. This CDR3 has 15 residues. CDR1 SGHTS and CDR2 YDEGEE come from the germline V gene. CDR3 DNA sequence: TGTGCCAGCAGCACCGCTCCAGACAGGGCCGGGGAGCTGTTTTTT. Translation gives CASSTAPDRAGELFF.

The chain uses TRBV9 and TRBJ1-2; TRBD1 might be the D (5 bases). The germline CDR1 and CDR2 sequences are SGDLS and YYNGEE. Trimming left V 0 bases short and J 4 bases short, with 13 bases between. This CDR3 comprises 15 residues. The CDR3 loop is CASSVAEGWVYGYTF. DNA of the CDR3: TGTGCCAGCAGCGTAGCTGAGGGGTGGGTCTATGGCTACACCTTC.

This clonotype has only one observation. The CDR3 DNA reads TGTGCCAGCAGTCAGACTCCGAGGGACGAGCAGTACGTC. This codes for CASSQTPRDEQYV. The chain employs TRBV7-9 and TRBJ2-7, with D perhaps TRBD2 (5 bases). Looked up from germline, CDR1 is SEHNR and CDR2 is FQNEAQ (reference sequence). V was cut by 6 bases and J by 5 bases, with 14 bases left in between. This CDR3 spans 13 amino acids.

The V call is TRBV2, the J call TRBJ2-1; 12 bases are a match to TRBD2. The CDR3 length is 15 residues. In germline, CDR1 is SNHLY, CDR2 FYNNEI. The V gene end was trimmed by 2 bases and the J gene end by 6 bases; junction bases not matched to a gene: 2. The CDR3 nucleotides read TGTGCCAGCAGTGAATCTAGCGGGAGGGCCAATGAGCAGTTCTTC. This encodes CASSESSGRANEQFF. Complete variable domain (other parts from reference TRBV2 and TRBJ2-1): EPEVTQTPSHQVTQMGQEVILRCVPISNHLYFYWYRQILGQKVEFLVSFYNNEISEKSEIFDDQFSVERPDGSNFTLKIRSTKLEDSAMYFCASSESSGRANEQFFGPGTRLTVL.

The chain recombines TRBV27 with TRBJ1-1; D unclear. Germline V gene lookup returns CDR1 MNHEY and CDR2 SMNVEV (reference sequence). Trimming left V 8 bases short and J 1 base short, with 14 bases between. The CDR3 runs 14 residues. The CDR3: CASCPTWENTEAFF. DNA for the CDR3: TGTGCCAGCTGCCCTACATGGGAGAACACTGAAGCTTTCTTT.

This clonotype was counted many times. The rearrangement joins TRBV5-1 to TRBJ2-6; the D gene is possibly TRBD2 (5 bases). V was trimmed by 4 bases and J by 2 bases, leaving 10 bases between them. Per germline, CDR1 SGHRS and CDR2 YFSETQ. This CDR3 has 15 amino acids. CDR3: CASSVGSTGANVLTF. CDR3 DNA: TGCGCCAGCAGCGTAGGGAGTACTGGGGCCAACGTCCTGACTTTC.

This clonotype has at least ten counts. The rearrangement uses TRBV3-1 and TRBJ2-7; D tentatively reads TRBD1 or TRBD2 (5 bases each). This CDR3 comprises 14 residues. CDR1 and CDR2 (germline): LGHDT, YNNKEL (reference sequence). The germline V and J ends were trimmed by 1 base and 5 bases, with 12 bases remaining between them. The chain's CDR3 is CASSQAFQGHEQYF. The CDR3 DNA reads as TGTGCCAGCAGCCAAGCTTTCCAGGGACACGAGCAGTACTTC.

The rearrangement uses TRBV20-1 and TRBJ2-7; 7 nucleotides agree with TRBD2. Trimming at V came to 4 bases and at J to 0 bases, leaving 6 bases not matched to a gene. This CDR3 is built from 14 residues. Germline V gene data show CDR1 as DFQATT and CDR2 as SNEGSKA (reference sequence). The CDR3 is CSAMGLFRSYEQYF. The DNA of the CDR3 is TGCAGTGCTATGGGACTATTCCGCTCCTACGAGCAGTACTTC.

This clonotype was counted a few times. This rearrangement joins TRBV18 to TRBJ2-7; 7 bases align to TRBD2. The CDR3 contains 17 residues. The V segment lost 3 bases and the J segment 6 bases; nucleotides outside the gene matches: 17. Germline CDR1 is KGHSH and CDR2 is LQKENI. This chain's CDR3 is CASSPRGLAGDTLEQYF. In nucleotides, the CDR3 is TGTGCCAGCTCACCTCGGGGTTTAGCGGGCGATACCCTCGAGCAGTACTTC.

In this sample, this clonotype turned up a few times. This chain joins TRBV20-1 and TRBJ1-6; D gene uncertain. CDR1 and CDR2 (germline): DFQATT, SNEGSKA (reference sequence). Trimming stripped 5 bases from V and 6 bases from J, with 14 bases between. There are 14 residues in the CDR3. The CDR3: CSAPFNSVNSPLHF. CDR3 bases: TGCAGTGCTCCATTTAACAGCGTTAATTCACCCCTCCACTTT.